These 27 T cell receptor beta chains share one sample of origin, sequenced in a study of beta chain features in type 1 diabetes. Expressed TCRB transcripts were sequenced, since all the RNA that had been isolated was reverse transcribed. Generated by immunoSEQ multiplex PCR, the TCRdb table keeps only in-frame clones and is missing some. The sample yields 350,000 to 450,000 clones, approximately 16% seen once. Material: naive CD4+ T cells from blood. The receptors were gathered from a woman between 18 and 29 years old in good health.

This clone has just a few counts. This rearrangement joins TRBV19 to TRBJ2-3, with 11 bases identical to TRBD1. Germline lookup yields CDR1 LNHDA and CDR2 SQIVND (reference sequence). J was trimmed by 4 bases and V by 7 bases; bases with no gene match: 7. CDR3 length: 15 residues. The CDR3, as DNA: TGTGCCAGTACTCCGGACAGGGGGCGCGCAGATACGCAGTATTTT. Translated, it gives CASTPDRGRADTQYF.

J is TRBJ2-5 and V is TRBV9, with a weak D call TRBD1 (8 bases). Looked up from germline, CDR1 is SGDLS and CDR2 is YYNGEE. CDR3 length: 16 amino acids. Trimming shortened V by 4 bases and J by 4 bases, and 20 bases separated the two germline ends. CDR3 sequence: CASSSTHRGGRETQYF. The CDR3 coding sequence is TGTGCCAGCAGCTCCACACACAGGGGGGGTCGAGAGACCCAGTACTTC.

The chain has TRBV11-2 and TRBJ2-1; D gene unclear. The CDR3 is 17 amino acids. The germline V gene has CDR1 SGHAT and CDR2 FQNNGV. Trimming removed 0 bases at V and 4 bases at J, with 16 bases between. CDR3 DNA: TGTGCCAGCAGCTTAGAGGCTCAGGTGCTATCTTACAATGAGCAGTTCTTC. Protein product: CASSLEAQVLSYNEQFF.

This clone was counted only a few times. The gene calls are TRBV28 and TRBJ1-2; D is perhaps TRBD1 (5 bases). The CDR3 length is 14 residues. CDR1 is MDHEN and CDR2 is SYDVKM in the germline V gene. Between the trimmed V and J ends, which lost 4 bases and 4 bases, there was a span of 13 bases. The CDR3 nucleotides are TGTGCCAGCAGTTCCGGGACTTCAACCTATGGCTACACCTTC. This sequence encodes CASSSGTSTYGYTF.

This clone was seen only once. The rearrangement links TRBV4-1 to TRBJ2-3, with TRBD2 matching over 11 bases. Germline CDR1 MGHRA, CDR2 YSYEKL. The CDR3 spans 18 residues. J lost 5 bases, V lost 4 bases, and 14 bases had no gene match. The CDR3 region has the DNA TGCGCCAGCAGCCGACGAAAACTAGCGGGAGAAAAGGAAGATACGCAGTATTTT. As protein: CASSRRKLAGEKEDTQYF.

This clone was recorded a few times. V and J are TRBV2 and TRBJ1-5; 7 positions agree with TRBD1. The CDR3 consists of 14 residues. V was pared by 5 bases and J by 6 bases, with 7 bases of the junction left unmatched. The V gene's germline CDR1 is SNHLY and CDR2 FYNNEI. In nucleotides, the CDR3 is TGTGCCAGCAGTATGGACAGGACCCCTCAGCCCCAGCATTTT. Translating gives CASSMDRTPQPQHF.

The chain is built from TRBV19 and TRBJ2-7, with TRBD2 identical over 10 bases. V lost 6 bases to trimming and J lost 0 bases; unmatched junction nucleotides: 5. The CDR3 is 15 residues long. Germline values: CDR1 LNHDA, CDR2 SQIVND (reference sequence). CDR3 region: CASSPTSGVSYEQYF. The CDR3 DNA reads as TGTGCCAGTAGCCCAACTAGCGGGGTCTCCTACGAGCAGTACTTC.

A few counts support this clone. The chain employs TRBV28 and TRBJ2-2; TRBD1 agrees at 10 bases. CDR3 length: 16 residues. The germline gives CDR1 MDHEN, CDR2 SYDVKM. Trimming cost V 5 bases and J 5 bases; bases outside gene matches: 8. The CDR3, as DNA: TGTGCCAGCAGTGAGCCGGGACAGGGGAGAACCGGGGAGCTGTTTTTT. Protein: CASSEPGQGRTGELFF.

The V call is TRBV30, the J call TRBJ1-1; 8 bases are a match to TRBD1. Trimming at V came to 2 bases and at J to 11 bases, leaving 4 bases not matched to a gene. This CDR3 region has 11 residues. Germline values: CDR1 GTSNPN, CDR2 SVGIG (reference sequence). The CDR3 reads CAWSRTGSAFF. CDR3 nucleotide sequence: TGTGCCTGGAGTCGGACAGGGTCCGCTTTCTTT.

This clone was seen only a few times. The rearrangement uses TRBV4-3 and TRBJ2-5; D possibly corresponds to TRBD2 (5 bases). Trimming removed 4 bases at V and 6 bases at J, with 24 bases between. Per germline, CDR1 LGHNA and CDR2 YSLEER. This CDR3 region has 17 residues. The CDR3 sequence is CASSRDLGSASGKTQYF. For the CDR3, the DNA is TGCGCCAGCAGCCGCGATTTAGGGTCCGCCTCGGGAAAGACCCAGTACTTC.

J is TRBJ2-7 and V is TRBV4-3, with 9 bases aligning to TRBD2. The germline V gene encodes CDR1 LGHNA and CDR2 YSLEER. Losses at the gene ends were 5 bases for V and 4 bases for J; bases not matched to a gene: 6. The CDR3 sequence is 14 residues long. The CDR3 here is CASSAQAGGYEQYF. CDR3 nucleotides: TGCGCCAGCAGCGCTCAAGCGGGAGGTTACGAGCAGTACTTC.

In its sample, this clone was seen a few times. The genes are TRBV15 and TRBJ2-7; TRBD2 aligns across 10 bases. This CDR3 has 16 amino acids. Germline lookup yields CDR1 LNHNV and CDR2 YYDKDF (reference sequence). V was pared by 2 bases and J by 5 bases, with 9 bases of the junction left unmatched. The CDR3 protein is CATSRPSSGSKDEQYF. The CDR3 nucleotides read TGTGCCACCAGCAGACCATCTAGCGGGAGTAAGGACGAGCAGTACTTC. The full variable domain, rest sourced from reference TRBV15 and TRBJ2-7, is DAMVIQNPRYQVTQFGKPVTLSCSQTLNHNVMYWYQQKSSQAPKLLFHYYDKDFNNEADTPDNFQSRRPNTSFCFLDIRSPGLGDTAMYLCATSRPSSGSKDEQYFGPGTRLTVT.

Only a few counts were recorded for this clone. The chain has TRBV9 and TRBJ2-3, with TRBD2 matching over 7 bases. The germline gives CDR1 SGDLS, CDR2 YYNGEE. The CDR3 covers 14 residues. V dropped 4 bases and J dropped 0; count of bases not matched to a gene: 2. The CDR3 sequence is CASSQAGSTDTQYF. CDR3 coding DNA: TGTGCCAGCAGCCAAGCGGGGAGCACAGATACGCAGTATTTT. The variable domain in full, completed from reference TRBV9 and TRBJ2-3, reads DSGVTQTPKHLITATGQRVTLRCSPRSGDLSVYWYQQSLDQGLQFLIQYYNGEERAKGNILERFSAQQFPDLHSELNLSSLELGDSALYFCASSQAGSTDTQYFGPGTRLTVL.

The chain links TRBV4-2 to TRBJ2-5, with 10 positions matching TRBD2. This CDR3 region has 15 residues. CDR1 is LGHNA, CDR2 YNFKEQ, per germline. With V trimmed by 1 base and J by 1 base, 0 bases remained unmatched. CDR3 sequence reads: CASSQGLAGQETQYF. The CDR3 DNA reads TGTGCCAGCAGCCAAGGACTAGCGGGCCAAGAGACCCAGTACTTC.

This clone was found a few times. The CDR3 spells CSVAGSNQPQHF. DNA for the CDR3: TGCAGCGTTGCAGGGAGCAATCAGCCCCAGCATTTT. The chain links TRBV29-1 to TRBJ1-5; a possible D gene is TRBD1 (5 bases). Trimming left V 4 bases short and J 1 base short, with 5 bases between. CDR3 length: 12 amino acids. Germline V gene data show CDR1 as SQVTM and CDR2 as ANQGSEA. Filled out from reference TRBV29-1 and TRBJ1-5, the complete variable domain reads SAVISQKPSRDICQRGTSLTIQCQVDSQVTMMFWYRQQPGQSLTLIATANQGSEATYESGFVIDKFPISRPNLTFSTLTVSNMSPEDSSIYLCSVAGSNQPQHFGDGTRLSIL.

In this sample, this clone turned up a few times. This chain links TRBV4-3 with TRBJ1-5, with D perhaps matching TRBD1 (5 bases). Germline V gene data show CDR1 as LGHNA and CDR2 as YSLEER. This CDR3 has 15 amino acids. Deletions cut 4 bases from V and 5 bases from J, with 15 bases between. This chain's CDR3 is CASSRSKAGHQPQHF. The CDR3 DNA is TGCGCCAGCAGCCGCTCAAAGGCAGGGCATCAGCCCCAGCATTTT.

This clone has a handful of counts. The chain is built from TRBV28 and TRBJ2-7; D unclear. The V gene lost 4 bases and the J gene lost 0 bases, with 10 bases spanning the gap. CDR3 length equals 14 residues. CDR1 is MDHEN and CDR2 is SYDVKM in the germline V gene. CDR3 sequence: CASSSPGRSYEQYF. In DNA, the CDR3 is TGTGCCAGCAGTTCCCCGGGTCGCTCCTACGAGCAGTACTTC.

There are a few counts of this clone. The genes are TRBV5-1 and TRBJ2-5, with 11 nucleotides matching TRBD2. The CDR3 is 15 residues long. V lost 5 bases and J lost 2; bases outside the gene matches: 5. CDR1 SGHRS and CDR2 YFSETQ come from the germline V gene. The DNA for the CDR3 is TGCGCCAGCAGACCCGGGACTAGCGGTCAAGAGACCCAGTACTTC. This codes for CASRPGTSGQETQYF. The full variable domain, with the rest looked up from reference TRBV5-1 and TRBJ2-5, is KAGVTQTPRYLIKTRGQQVTLSCSPISGHRSVSWYQQTPGQGLQFLFEYFSETQRNKGNFPGRFSGRQFSNSRSEMNVSTLELGDSALYLCASRPGTSGQETQYFGPGTRLLVL.

This clone was seen a few times. The rearrangement links TRBV29-1 to TRBJ2-3; 8 nucleotides agree with TRBD2. The germline gives CDR1 SQVTM, CDR2 ANQGSEA. The CDR3 covers 13 residues. Trimming removed 5 bases from V and 6 bases from J; junction bases left unmatched: 7. The CDR3 nucleotides are TGCAGCGTTAGAAGCGGGAGTTTCGATACGCAGTATTTT. Translation gives CSVRSGSFDTQYF.

V usage is TRBV28 and J usage is TRBJ2-7, with a tentative D call TRBD2 (6 bases). Germline CDR1 reads MDHEN; CDR2 reads SYDVKM. This CDR3 is 15 amino acids long. V was pared by 7 bases and J by 2 bases, with 18 bases between. In DNA, the CDR3 is TGTGCCAGCACCCCGGCGGGGCTAAGGGCCTACGAGCAGTACTTC. Translating it yields CASTPAGLRAYEQYF.

As regards this clone: One end of the junction varies from germline; a read error may be responsible. The gene calls are TRBV7-8 and TRBJ2-1; 13 positions match TRBD2. This CDR3 has 19 residues. Looked up from germline, CDR1 is SGHVS and CDR2 is FQNEAQ. The CDR3 DNA reads TGTGCCAGCAGCATAGCCACCGGGACTAGCGGGATAACCTACAATGAGCAGTTCTTC. Its translation: CASSIATGTSGITYNEQFF.

The V and J genes are TRBV5-6 and TRBJ1-3, with D unresolved. The V gene's germline CDR1 is SGHDT and CDR2 YYEEEE. V lost 6 bases and J 0 bases, leaving 10 bases between the germline ends. This CDR3 comprises 14 residues. CDR3 DNA sequence: TGTGCCAGCACCCTAACCTTCTCTGGAAACACCATATATTTT. It translates to CASTLTFSGNTIYF.

The sample holds one count of this clone. The chain has TRBV6-5 and TRBJ2-2; tentative D call: TRBD2 (5 bases). V was clipped by 2 bases and J by 1 base, with 5 bases between them. Germline CDR1 reads MNHEY; CDR2 reads SVGAGI. CDR3 size: 14 residues. The CDR3: CASSYSGNTGELFF. In DNA form, the CDR3 reads TGTGCCAGCAGTTACAGCGGGAACACCGGGGAGCTGTTTTTT.

Only a few counts were recorded for this clone. The chain couples TRBV11-2 to TRBJ2-4; D is perhaps TRBD1 (5 bases). In germline, CDR1 is SGHAT, CDR2 FQNNGV. V was trimmed by 2 bases and J by 11 bases, leaving 16 bases between them. The CDR3 runs to 14 residues. Written as DNA, the CDR3 is TGTGCCAGCAGCTTATCGGACACGGGTCGGGTTCAGTACTTC. Translation gives CASSLSDTGRVQYF. The complete variable domain, with remaining parts taken from reference TRBV11-2 and TRBJ2-4, reads EAGVAQSPRYKIIEKRQSVAFWCNPISGHATLYWYQQILGQGPKLLIQFQNNGVVDDSQLPKDRFSAERLKGVDSTLKIQPAKLEDSAVYLCASSLSDTGRVQYFGAGTRLSVL.

This clone was seen a handful of times. This chain uses TRBV25-1 with TRBJ2-1; 7 bases map to TRBD2. The CDR3 is made up of 16 amino acids. V trimming: 1 base; J trimming: 4 bases; junction bases outside the gene matches: 7. The germline CDR1 and CDR2 sequences are MGHDK and SYGVNS. The CDR3 spells CASSESVAGGYNEQFF. CDR3 nucleotides: TGTGCCAGCAGTGAATCGGTAGCGGGTGGGTACAATGAGCAGTTCTTC.

This clone was detected a few times. V usage is TRBV30 and J usage is TRBJ2-1; 11 bases map to TRBD2. The CDR3 loop spans 14 amino acids. Germline-derived CDR1 and CDR2 are GTSNPN and SVGIG (reference sequence). With V trimmed by 3 bases and J by 4 bases, 2 bases remained unmatched. The CDR3 is CAWRRLAGYNEQFF. The CDR3 DNA sequence: TGTGCCTGGAGAAGACTAGCGGGGTACAATGAGCAGTTCTTC.

This clone was detected only a few times. The chain has TRBV5-1 and TRBJ1-2, with 10 bases lining up with TRBD1. Trimming cost V 0 bases and J 2 bases; bases outside gene matches: 7. The length of the CDR3 is 17 residues. Germline loops: CDR1 SGHRS, CDR2 YFSETQ. The CDR3 nucleotides read TGCGCCAGCAGCTTGGAGGGGGACAGGGGCTCGAACTATGGCTACACCTTC. Amino acids: CASSLEGDRGSNYGYTF.